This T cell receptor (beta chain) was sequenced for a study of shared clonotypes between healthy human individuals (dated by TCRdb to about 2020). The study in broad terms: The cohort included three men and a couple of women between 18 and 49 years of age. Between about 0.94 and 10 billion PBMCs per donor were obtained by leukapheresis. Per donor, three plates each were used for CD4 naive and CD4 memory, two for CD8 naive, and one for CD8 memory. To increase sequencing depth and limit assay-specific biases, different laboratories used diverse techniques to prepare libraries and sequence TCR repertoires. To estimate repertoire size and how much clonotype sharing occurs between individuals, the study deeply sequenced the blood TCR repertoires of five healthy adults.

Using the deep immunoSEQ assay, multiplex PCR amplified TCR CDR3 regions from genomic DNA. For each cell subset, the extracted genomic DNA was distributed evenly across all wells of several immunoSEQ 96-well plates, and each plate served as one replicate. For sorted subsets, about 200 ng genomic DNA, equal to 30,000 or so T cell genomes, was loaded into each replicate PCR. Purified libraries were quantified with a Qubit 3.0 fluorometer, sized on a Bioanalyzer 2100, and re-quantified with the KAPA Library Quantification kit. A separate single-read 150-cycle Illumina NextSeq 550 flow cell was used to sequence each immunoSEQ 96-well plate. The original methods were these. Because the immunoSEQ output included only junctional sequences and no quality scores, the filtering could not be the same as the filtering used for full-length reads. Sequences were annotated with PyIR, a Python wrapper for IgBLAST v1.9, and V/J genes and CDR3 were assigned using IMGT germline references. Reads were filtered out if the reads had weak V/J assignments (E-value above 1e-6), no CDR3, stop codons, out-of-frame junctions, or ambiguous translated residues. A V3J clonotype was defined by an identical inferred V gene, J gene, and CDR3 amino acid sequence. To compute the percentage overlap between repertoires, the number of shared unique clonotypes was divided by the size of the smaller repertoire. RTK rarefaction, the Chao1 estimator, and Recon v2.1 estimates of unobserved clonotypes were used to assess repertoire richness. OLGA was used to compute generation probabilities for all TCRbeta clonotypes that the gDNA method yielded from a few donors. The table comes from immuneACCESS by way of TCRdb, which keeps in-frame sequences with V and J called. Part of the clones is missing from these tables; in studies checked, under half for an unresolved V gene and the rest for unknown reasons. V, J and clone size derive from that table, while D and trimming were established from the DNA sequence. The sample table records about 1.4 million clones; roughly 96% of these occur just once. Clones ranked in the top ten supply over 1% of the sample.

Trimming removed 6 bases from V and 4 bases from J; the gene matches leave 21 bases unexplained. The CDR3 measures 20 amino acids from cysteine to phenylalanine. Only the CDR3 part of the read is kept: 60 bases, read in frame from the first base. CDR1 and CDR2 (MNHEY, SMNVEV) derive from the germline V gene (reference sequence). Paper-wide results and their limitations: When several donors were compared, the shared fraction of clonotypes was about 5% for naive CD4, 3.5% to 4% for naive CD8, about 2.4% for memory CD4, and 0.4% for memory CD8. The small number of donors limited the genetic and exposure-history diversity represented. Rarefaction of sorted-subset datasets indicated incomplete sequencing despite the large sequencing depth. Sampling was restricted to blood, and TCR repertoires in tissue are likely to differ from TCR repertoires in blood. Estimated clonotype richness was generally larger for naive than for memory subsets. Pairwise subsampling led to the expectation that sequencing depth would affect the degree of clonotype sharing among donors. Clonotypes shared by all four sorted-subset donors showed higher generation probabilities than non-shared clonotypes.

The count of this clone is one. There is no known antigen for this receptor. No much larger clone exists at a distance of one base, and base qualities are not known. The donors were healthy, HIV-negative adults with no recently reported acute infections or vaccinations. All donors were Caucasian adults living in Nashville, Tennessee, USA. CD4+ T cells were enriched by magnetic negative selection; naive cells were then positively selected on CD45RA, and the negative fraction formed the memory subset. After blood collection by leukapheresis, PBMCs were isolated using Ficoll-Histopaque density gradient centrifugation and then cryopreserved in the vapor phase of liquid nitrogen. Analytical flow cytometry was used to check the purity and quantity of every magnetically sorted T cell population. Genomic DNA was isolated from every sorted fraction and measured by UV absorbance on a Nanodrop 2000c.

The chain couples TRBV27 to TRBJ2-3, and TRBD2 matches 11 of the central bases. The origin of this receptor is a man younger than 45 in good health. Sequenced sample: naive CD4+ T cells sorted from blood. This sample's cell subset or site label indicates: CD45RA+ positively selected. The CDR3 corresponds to CASRARGLSGRARIADTQYF. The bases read TGTGCCAGCAGGGCCAGGGGGCTTAGCGGGAGGGCTAGGATCGCAGATACGCAGTATTTT.